A single sample is the source of the 8 T cell receptor beta chains below, sequenced in a study of blood T cell repertoires in COVID-19. Clones were sequenced by immunoSEQ multiplex PCR, and TCRdb holds only the in-frame ones, with some missing. The sample contains 130,000 to 150,000 clones, roughly 79% of which appear only once. The sequenced sample consisted of peripheral blood. The receptors here all came from a human donor with acute or convalescent COVID-19. The donor label of this sample is uncertain.

The V and J genes are TRBV3-1 (or the pseudogene TRBV3-2) and TRBJ1-1; the match to TRBD1 covers 8 bases. The J segment lost 5 bases and the V segment lost 7 bases, leaving 15 bases of the junction unmatched. The germline CDR1 and CDR2 sequences are LGHDT and YNNKEL (reference sequence). This CDR3 is built from 16 residues. DNA for the CDR3: TGTGCCAGCACCCCCAGGGGGCAGGGGCTCCCGACTGAAGCTTTCTTT. This gives the protein CASTPRGQGLPTEAFF.

CDR3 DNA: TGTGCCTGGGGGCGGGGGCTTTACAATGAGCAGTTCTTC. Translated, it gives CAWGRGLYNEQFF. The rearrangement links TRBV30 to TRBJ2-1; TRBD2 might be the D (7 bases). The germline gives CDR1 GTSNPN, CDR2 SVGIG (reference sequence). Deletions cut 5 bases from V and 4 bases from J, with 12 bases between. The CDR3 spans 13 residues. Supplemented by reference TRBV30 and TRBJ2-1, the full variable domain reads SQTIHQWPATLVQPVGSPLSLECTVEGTSNPNLYWYRQAAGRGLQLLFYSVGIGQISSEVPQNLSASRPQDRQFILSSKKLLLSDSGFYLCAWGRGLYNEQFFGPGTRLTVL.

In this sample, this clone turned up a few times. V usage is TRBV11-1 and J usage is TRBJ1-5, with D unresolved. The CDR3 has 13 amino acids. V lost 5 bases, J lost 4 bases, and 9 bases lay in between. Germline V lookup: CDR1 SGHAT, CDR2 FQDESV (reference sequence). The CDR3 sequence: CASSAEENQPQHF. The CDR3 DNA is TGTGCCAGCAGCGCCGAAGAGAATCAGCCCCAGCATTTT.

This chain uses TRBV5-1 with TRBJ2-4; 7 nucleotides agree with TRBD1. V shed 4 bases, J shed 2 bases, and the junction held 6 bases outside the gene matches. The CDR3 extends over 15 amino acids. Per the germline V gene, CDR1 is SGHRS and CDR2 is YFSETQ. CDR3 in amino acids: CASSRQGETKNIQYF. CDR3 bases: TGCGCCAGCAGCCGACAGGGTGAGACCAAAAACATTCAGTACTTC.

The chain combines TRBV12-3 or TRBV12-4 with TRBJ1-1, with D unclear. V was pared by 3 bases and J by 8 bases, with 7 bases between. This CDR3 spans 11 amino acids. The CDR3: CASSFSREAFF. CDR3 DNA sequence: TGTGCCAGCAGTTTTTCGAGAGAAGCTTTCTTT.

This clone was seen a single time. The chain carries TRBV7-8 and TRBJ2-7, with D possibly matching TRBD1 (5 bases). The CDR3 runs to 14 residues. Germline V gene lookup returns CDR1 SGHVS and CDR2 FQNEAQ. Trimming cost V 2 bases and J 0 bases, with 8 bases left between them. The CDR3 nucleotides read TGTGCCAGCAGCTTATACCAGGGCTCCTACGAGCAGTACGTC. Translated, it gives CASSLYQGSYEQYV.

This rearrangement joins TRBV19 to TRBJ1-2, with a weak D call TRBD1 (5 bases). Deletions cut 4 bases from V and 0 bases from J, with 15 bases between. The CDR3 has 16 amino acids. CDR1 is LNHDA, CDR2 SQIVND, per germline (reference sequence). Here the CDR3 reads CASSKDGAAPNYGYTF. The CDR3 region has the DNA TGTGCCAGTAGTAAGGATGGGGCTGCACCTAACTATGGCTACACCTTC.

The rearrangement uses TRBV18 and TRBJ1-1; 8 bases line up with TRBD1. V gave up 7 bases and J gave up 1 base; unmatched junction bases: 5. CDR1 and CDR2 (germline): KGHSH, LQKENI. CDR3 length: 14 amino acids. CDR3 protein: CASFAGTGNTEAFF. The CDR3, as DNA: TGTGCCAGCTTCGCCGGGACAGGGAACACTGAAGCTTTCTTT.